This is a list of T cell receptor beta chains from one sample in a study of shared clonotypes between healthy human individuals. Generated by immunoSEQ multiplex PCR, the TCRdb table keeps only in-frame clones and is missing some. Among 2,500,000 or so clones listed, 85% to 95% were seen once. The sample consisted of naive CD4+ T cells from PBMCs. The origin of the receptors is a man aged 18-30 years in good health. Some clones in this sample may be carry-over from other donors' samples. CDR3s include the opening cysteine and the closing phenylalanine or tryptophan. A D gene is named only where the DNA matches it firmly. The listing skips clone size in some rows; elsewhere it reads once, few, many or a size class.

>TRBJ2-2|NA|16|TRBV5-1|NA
CASSGEGRVFTGELFF
TGCGCCAGCTCAGGAGAGGGAAGGGTTTTCACCGGGGAGCTGTTTTTT
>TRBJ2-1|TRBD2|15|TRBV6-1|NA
CASKRLAGGDNEQFF
TGTGCCAGCAAACGACTAGCGGGAGGGGACAATGAGCAGTTCTTC
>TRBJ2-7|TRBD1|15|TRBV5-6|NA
CASSLWRQGSYEQYF
TGTGCCAGCAGCTTGTGGCGACAGGGCTCCTACGAGCAGTACTTC
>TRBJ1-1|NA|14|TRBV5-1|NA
CASSSTELNTEAFF
TGCGCCAGCAGCTCGACGGAGTTGAACACTGAAGCTTTCTTT
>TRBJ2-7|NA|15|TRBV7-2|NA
CASSLVTASSYEQYF
TGTGCCAGCAGCTTAGTGACAGCGAGCTCCTACGAGCAGTACTTC
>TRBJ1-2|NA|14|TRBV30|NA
CAWSLVRGFGGYTF
TGTGCCTGGAGTCTTGTGAGGGGATTCGGTGGCTACACCTTC
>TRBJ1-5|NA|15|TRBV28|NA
CASSPFGTPYQPQHF
TGTGCCAGCAGTCCTTTCGGGACACCCTACCAGCCCCAGCATTTT
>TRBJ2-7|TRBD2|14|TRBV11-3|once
CASSLAGGGYEQYF
TGTGCCAGCAGCTTAGCGGGAGGAGGCTACGAGCAGTACTTC
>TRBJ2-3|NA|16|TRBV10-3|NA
CAISARQGTHTDTQYF
TGTGCCATCAGCGCCAGGCAGGGGACCCACACAGATACGCAGTATTTT
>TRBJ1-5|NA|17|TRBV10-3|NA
CAISEGANLGSNQPQHF
TGTGCCATCAGTGAGGGGGCCAACTTAGGAAGCAATCAGCCCCAGCATTTT
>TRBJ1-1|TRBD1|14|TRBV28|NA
CASSSTGRNTEAFF
TGTGCCAGCAGTTCGACAGGGAGGAACACTGAAGCTTTCTTT
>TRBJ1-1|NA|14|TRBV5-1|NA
CASSLDVGNTEAFF
TGCGCCAGCAGCTTGGATGTGGGGAACACTGAAGCTTTCTTT
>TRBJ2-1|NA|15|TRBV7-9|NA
CASSYQAGEYNEQFF
TGTGCCAGCAGCTACCAAGCAGGCGAATACAATGAGCAGTTCTTC
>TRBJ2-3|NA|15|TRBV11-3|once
CASSLGGISTDTQYF
TGTGCCAGCAGCTTAGGGGGGATTAGCACAGATACGCAGTATTTT
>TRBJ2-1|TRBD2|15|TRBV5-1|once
CASSLGGGRSNEQFF
TGCGCCAGCAGCTTGGGAGGCGGGAGAAGCAATGAGCAGTTCTTC
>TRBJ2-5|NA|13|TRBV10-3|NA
CAISEGAEETQYF
TGTGCCATCAGTGAGGGGGCAGAAGAGACCCAGTACTTC
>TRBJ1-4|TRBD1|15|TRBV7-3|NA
CASSLTGTGREKLFF
TGTGCCAGCAGCTTAACTGGGACAGGGCGCGAAAAACTGTTTTTT